This T cell receptor (beta chain) was identified during a study of T cells in Graves' hyperthyroidism and ophthalmopathy. Details on this clonotype: Its specificity is unknown. The junction does not match germline at one end; this may be a read error.

The germline CDR1 and CDR2 sequences are SSHAT and FNYEAQ (reference sequence). The CDR3 spans 18 residues. Researchers amplified the TCR beta CDR3 regions from RNA transcripts. TCR CDR3 regions were first amplified by RT-PCR with HTBI primers. One entry per CDR3 protein, called by TCRdb with MiXCR from the multiplex PCR reads. The table lists about 500,000 distinct CDR3 sequences, about 16% of them singletons. Overall study findings and caveats: Ophthalmopathy was distinguished from stable hyperthyroidism by 13 V-J signatures. Blood samples included most of the expanded thyroid clonotypes exceeding 0.001.

The V and J genes are TRBV7-7 and TRBJ2-2; 14 bases fit TRBD2. This clonotype originated in a woman aged 25 to 45 with Graves' ophthalmopathy. The sequenced material came from blood. The CDR3 sequence: CASSSGLAGEGEYGELFF. The CDR3 DNA reads TGTGCTAGCAGCTCGGGACTAGCGGGAGAGGGAGAGTACGGGGAGCTGTTTTTT.